The 10 T cell receptor beta chains below all came from one sample that was sequenced in a study of blood T cell repertoires in COVID-19. The assay was immunoSEQ multiplex PCR, and TCRdb's table has in-frame clones only and misses some. Of 65,000 to 95,000 clones in the sample, approximately 91% were seen once. Sequencing used peripheral blood. The receptor set was obtained from a man between 65 and 79 years old with acute or convalescent COVID-19.

This sequence joins TRBV6-4 and TRBJ1-1, with D tentatively TRBD1 (6 bases). The CDR3 extends over 14 amino acids. With 6 bases removed from V and 0 bases from J, the gap between germline ends came to 11 bases. Germline V gene data show CDR1 as MRHNA and CDR2 as SNTAGT. The CDR3 is CASRRQALNTEAFF. CDR3 DNA sequence: TGTGCCAGCAGACGACAGGCCCTGAACACTGAAGCTTTCTTT.

The chain carries TRBV6-5 and TRBJ1-2; D remains ambiguous. The germline gives CDR1 MNHEY, CDR2 SVGAGI. CDR3 length: 12 amino acids. Trimming shortened V by 2 bases and J by 7 bases, and 8 bases separated the two germline ends. Written as DNA, the CDR3 is TGTGCCAGCAGTTACACGGGTGGTGGCTACACCTTC. Amino acids: CASSYTGGGYTF.

This chain uses TRBV28 with TRBJ2-3; TRBD2 agrees at 11 bases. The CDR3 has 14 amino acids. Germline V lookup: CDR1 MDHEN, CDR2 SYDVKM. V shed 7 bases and J 6 bases; nucleotides not matched to a gene: 6. The CDR3 region has the DNA TGTGCCAGCAAAATTAGCGGGGGGGCGGATACGCAGTATTTT. Translated: CASKISGGADTQYF.

J is TRBJ1-6 and V is TRBV4-3; TRBD1 matches at 12 bases. The germline V gene has CDR1 LGHNA and CDR2 YSLEER. J was trimmed by 5 bases and V by 3 bases; bases with no gene match: 14. This CDR3 has 20 amino acids. The CDR3, as DNA: TGCGCCAGCAGCCAGGTCCTAACGAGGGGACAGGGGGCCAATAATTCACCCCTCCACTTT. Its protein product is CASSQVLTRGQGANNSPLHF.

The genes are TRBV28 and TRBJ1-5; D is undetermined. The germline V gene has CDR1 MDHEN and CDR2 SYDVKM. Trimming removed 10 bases from V and 4 bases from J, with 8 bases in between. This CDR3 contains 11 residues. In nucleotides, the CDR3 is TGTGCCACCGCGGGGAATCAGCCCCAGCATTTT. Amino acids: CATAGNQPQHF.

The chain recombines TRBV7-8 with TRBJ1-4; possibly TRBD1 for D (6 bases). From germline, CDR1 is SGHVS and CDR2 FQNEAQ. CDR3 length: 18 amino acids. The ends were cut back, 7 bases at V and 8 bases at J, with 29 bases in the middle. The CDR3 here is CASIPNCPGGGPSEKLFF. CDR3 in DNA: TGTGCCAGCATCCCAAATTGTCCAGGTGGGGGCCCGTCCGAAAAACTGTTTTTT.

This clone was recorded once. The chain couples TRBV4-3 to TRBJ1-4, with 9 bases that match TRBD1. The germline gives CDR1 LGHNA, CDR2 YSLEER. V lost 4 bases and J lost 8; bases outside the gene matches: 5. This CDR3 is built from 14 residues. CDR3 nucleotide sequence: TGCGCCAGCAGCCCAGGACAGGGGCAAGAAAAACTGTTTTTT. This gives the protein CASSPGQGQEKLFF.

This chain joins TRBV6-1 and TRBJ2-7, with a possible D match to TRBD1 (6 bases). Trimming cost V 2 bases and J 3 bases, with 11 bases left between them. This CDR3 spans 14 amino acids. Germline CDR1 reads MNHNS; CDR2 reads SASEGT. The CDR3 here is CASSEIGQLYEQYF. In nucleotides, the CDR3 is TGTGCCAGCAGTGAAATCGGACAGCTCTACGAGCAGTACTTC.

The chain combines TRBV28 with TRBJ2-7; 7 nucleotides match TRBD1. From germline, CDR1 is MDHEN and CDR2 SYDVKM. The CDR3 extends over 13 amino acids. Trimming took 6 bases from V and 3 from J; bases not matched to a gene: 5. In DNA, the CDR3 is TGTGCCAGCAGAAGACAGGGAGACTACGAGCAGTACTTC. This gives the protein CASRRQGDYEQYF.

The chain combines TRBV11-3 with TRBJ2-3; tentatively, D is TRBD2 (7 bases). CDR1 SGHNT and CDR2 YENEEA come from the germline V gene. Trimming pared 6 bases from V and 10 bases from J, leaving 26 bases between. This CDR3 is built from 16 residues. The CDR3 sequence: CASSKPGSRRGGPQYF. DNA of the CDR3: TGTGCCAGCAGTAAGCCAGGGAGCAGGAGGGGGGGTCCGCAGTATTTT.